This T cell receptor (beta chain) was documented in a study of blood T cell repertoires in COVID-19. Overall study context: The analysed material was cDNA or gDNA that came from T cells, B-cell-depleted T cells, or PBMCs.

The length of the CDR3 is 19 residues. Germline V gene sequence: CDR1 MNHNS, CDR2 SASEGT. The V end lost 2 bases, the J end lost 0 bases, and 20 bases lay between the germline ends. The protocol was immunoSEQ multiplex PCR, while the TCRdb copy is restricted to in-frame clones and leaves out a portion. The sample records about 200,000 clones, roughly 86% being singletons. The clonotype comes from a middle-aged man with acute COVID-19. The genes are TRBV6-1 and TRBJ1-5, with D hard to call. Sequenced: PBMCs or T cells enriched from blood (not recorded which). In DNA form, the CDR3 reads TGTGCCAGCAGTGAAAACGTAGTCCCCCGTGGTTTTAGCAATCAGCCCCAGCATTTT. It codes for CASSENVVPRGFSNQPQHF.